These 7 T cell receptor beta chains originate from one sample sequenced in a study of T cells in Graves' hyperthyroidism and ophthalmopathy. It was RNA transcripts that yielded the amplified TCR beta CDR3 regions. The HTBI primer set drove a first-round RT-PCR of the TCR CDR3. TCRdb re-analysed the multiplex PCR reads in MiXCR, keeping a single row per CDR3 protein. The data contain around 400,000 distinct CDR3 sequences, 13% of them singletons. The sample consisted of blood. These receptors were taken from a young woman with Graves' hyperthyroidism.

The V and J genes are TRBV6-1 and TRBJ2-3, with 12 bases aligning to TRBD2. From germline, CDR1 is MNHNS and CDR2 SASEGT. J was trimmed by 8 bases and V by 2 bases; bases with no gene match: 8. The CDR3 has 16 residues. CDR3 loop: CASSELAGGPRATQYF. In DNA form, the CDR3 reads TGTGCCAGCAGTGAACTAGCGGGAGGGCCTAGGGCTACGCAGTATTTT.

This clonotype showed up many times. V gene TRBV18 combines with J gene TRBJ1-1, with no clear D. The germline V and J ends were trimmed by 2 bases and 5 bases, with 9 bases remaining between them. The CDR3 covers 13 residues. CDR1 is KGHSH and CDR2 is LQKENI in the germline V gene. CDR3 bases: TGTGCCAGCTCACCAAGAACCTCTACTGAAGCTTTCTTT. The encoded protein is CASSPRTSTEAFF.

This clonotype occurred a few times. The chain employs TRBV29-1 and TRBJ1-4; unclear D gene. Germline V lookup: CDR1 SQVTM, CDR2 ANQGSEA. The germline V and J ends were trimmed by 6 bases and 11 bases, with 22 bases remaining between them. The length of the CDR3 is 14 residues. CDR3 region: CSVSTTGLPGKLFF. CDR3 sequence (DNA): TGCAGCGTATCCACTACGGGCCTCCCTGGGAAACTGTTTTTT.

This clonotype has ten or more counts. The chain employs TRBV30 and TRBJ1-6; D not resolved. This CDR3 spans 13 amino acids. Germline CDR1 and CDR2: GTSNPN and SVGIG (reference sequence). Trimming pared 4 bases from V and 9 bases from J, leaving 13 bases between. The CDR3 DNA sequence: TGTGCCTGGATGGAGCAGGTTGCTTCACCCCTCCACTTT. It codes for CAWMEQVASPLHF.

This clonotype was recorded at least ten times. The V call is TRBV11-2, the J call TRBJ2-1; 8 bases line up with TRBD1. The J segment lost 6 bases and the V segment lost 7 bases, leaving 8 bases of the junction unmatched. This CDR3 has 14 residues. Germline CDR1 SGHAT, CDR2 FQNNGV. The CDR3 here is CASTTGQVINEQFF. CDR3 sequence (DNA): TGTGCCAGCACCACGGGACAGGTAATCAATGAGCAGTTCTTC.

Of note for this clonotype: This clone may be a read error of a much larger clone one base away. The chain employs TRBV12-3 or TRBV12-4 and TRBJ2-7, with 7 nucleotides matching TRBD2. This CDR3 contains 14 residues. CDR3 nucleotide sequence: TGTGCCAGCAGTTTAGGGGGAGCGGGGAACGAGCAGTGCTTC. It translates to CASSLGGAGNEQCF.

This clonotype was recorded at least ten times. This sequence joins TRBV6-1 and TRBJ2-5; D is unclear. The CDR3 extends over 12 amino acids. V lost 2 bases to trimming and J lost 4 bases, with 5 bases between them. Germline CDR1 is MNHNS and CDR2 is SASEGT. CDR3 region: CASSEHGETQYF. The CDR3 DNA follows: TGTGCCAGCAGTGAACATGGAGAGACCCAGTACTTC.